These T cell receptor beta chains were read from a single sample in a study of cytomegalovirus exposure and HLA in healthy donors. Sequenced by immunoSEQ multiplex PCR; TCRdb stores in-frame clones only, minus some. The sample has 200,000 to 250,000 clones; about 93% are singletons. Material for sequencing was PBMCs. The receptors come from a woman between 18 and 30 years old in good health and CMV-seronegative. CDR3s include the opening cysteine and the closing phenylalanine or tryptophan. The order of the fields is J gene, V gene, CDR3 protein.

J: TRBJ1-5
V: TRBV2
CDR3: CASSARVGGGRNQPQHF

J: TRBJ2-7
V: TRBV19
CDR3: CASSGPGTPGRGYEQYF

J: TRBJ1-2
V: TRBV7-6
CDR3: CASLPGYTF

J: TRBJ1-6
V: TRBV28
CDR3: CASSLYRGNNSPLHF

J: TRBJ1-2
V: TRBV25-1
CDR3: CASSDAGSRVKGDGYTF

J: TRBJ2-3
V: TRBV19
CDR3: CASSIDGTSTNTQYF

J: TRBJ1-2
V: TRBV28
CDR3: CASTTGQNYGYTF

J: TRBJ2-3
V: TRBV4-1
CDR3: CASSPGDFIPDTQYF

J: TRBJ1-1
V: TRBV20-1
CDR3: CSAEQVTEAFF

J: TRBJ2-6
V: TRBV9
CDR3: CASSVFSSSGANVLTF

J: TRBJ1-6
V: TRBV7-2
CDR3: CASWDSLFNSPLHF